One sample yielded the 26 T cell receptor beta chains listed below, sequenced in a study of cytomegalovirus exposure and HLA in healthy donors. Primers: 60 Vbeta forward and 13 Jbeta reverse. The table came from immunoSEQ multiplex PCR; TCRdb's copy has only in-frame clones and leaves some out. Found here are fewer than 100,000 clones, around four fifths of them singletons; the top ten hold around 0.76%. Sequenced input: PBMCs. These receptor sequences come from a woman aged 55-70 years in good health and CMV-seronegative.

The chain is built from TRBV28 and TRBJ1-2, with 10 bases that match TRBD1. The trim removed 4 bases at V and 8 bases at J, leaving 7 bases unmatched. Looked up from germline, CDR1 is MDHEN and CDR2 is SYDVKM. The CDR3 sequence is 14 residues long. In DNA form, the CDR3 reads TGTGCCAGCAGTTCGGGACAGGGGAGAGGGGGCTACACCTTC. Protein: CASSSGQGRGGYTF.

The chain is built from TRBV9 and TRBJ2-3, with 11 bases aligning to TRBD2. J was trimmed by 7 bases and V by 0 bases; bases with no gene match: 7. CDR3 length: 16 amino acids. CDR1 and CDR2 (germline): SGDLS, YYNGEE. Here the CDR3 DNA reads TGTGCCAGCAGCGTAGATTGGACTAGCGGGCTGAATACGCAGTATTTT. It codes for CASSVDWTSGLNTQYF.

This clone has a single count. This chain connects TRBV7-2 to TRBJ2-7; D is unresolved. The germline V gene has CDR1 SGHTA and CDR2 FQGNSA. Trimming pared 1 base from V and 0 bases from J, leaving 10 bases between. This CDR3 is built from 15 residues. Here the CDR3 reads CASSLEALFSYEQYF. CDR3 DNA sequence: TGTGCCAGCAGCTTAGAAGCTCTTTTCTCCTACGAGCAGTACTTC. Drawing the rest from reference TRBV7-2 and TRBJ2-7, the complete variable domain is GAGVSQSPSNKVTEKGKDVELRCDPISGHTALYWYRQSLGQGLEFLIYFQGNSAPDKSGLPSDRFSAERTGGSVSTLTIQRTQQEDSAVYLCASSLEALFSYEQYFGPGTRLTVT.

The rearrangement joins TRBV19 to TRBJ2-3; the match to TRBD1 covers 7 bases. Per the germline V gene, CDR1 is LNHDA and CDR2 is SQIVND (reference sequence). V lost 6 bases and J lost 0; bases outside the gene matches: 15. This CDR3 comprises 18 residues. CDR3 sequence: CASSTPRRGTTSTDTQYF. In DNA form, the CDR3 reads TGTGCCAGTAGCACCCCGCGCAGGGGGACAACTAGCACAGATACGCAGTATTTT.

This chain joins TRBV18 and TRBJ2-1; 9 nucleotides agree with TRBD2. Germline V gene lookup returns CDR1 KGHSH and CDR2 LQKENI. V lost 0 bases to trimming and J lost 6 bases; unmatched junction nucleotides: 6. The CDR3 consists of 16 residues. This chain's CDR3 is CASSPPGGRASNEQFF. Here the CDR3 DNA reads TGTGCCAGCTCACCACCGGGCGGGAGGGCCAGCAATGAGCAGTTCTTC.

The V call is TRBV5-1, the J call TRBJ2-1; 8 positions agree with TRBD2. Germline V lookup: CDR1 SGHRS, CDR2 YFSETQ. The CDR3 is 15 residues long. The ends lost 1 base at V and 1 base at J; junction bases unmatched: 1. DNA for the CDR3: TGCGCCAGCAGCTTGACTAGCGGTTCCTACAATGAGCAGTTCTTC. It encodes CASSLTSGSYNEQFF.

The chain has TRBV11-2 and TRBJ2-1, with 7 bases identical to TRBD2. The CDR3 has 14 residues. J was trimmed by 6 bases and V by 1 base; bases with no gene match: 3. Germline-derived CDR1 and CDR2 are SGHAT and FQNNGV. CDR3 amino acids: CASSLGGRGNEQFF. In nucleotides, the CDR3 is TGTGCCAGCAGCTTAGGCGGGAGAGGCAATGAGCAGTTCTTC.

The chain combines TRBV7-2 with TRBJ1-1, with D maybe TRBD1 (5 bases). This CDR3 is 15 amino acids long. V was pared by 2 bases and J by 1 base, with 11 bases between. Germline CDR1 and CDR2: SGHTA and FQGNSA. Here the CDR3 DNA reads TGTGCCAGCAGCTTACTGGGGGGAACGAACACTGAAGCTTTCTTT. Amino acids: CASSLLGGTNTEAFF.

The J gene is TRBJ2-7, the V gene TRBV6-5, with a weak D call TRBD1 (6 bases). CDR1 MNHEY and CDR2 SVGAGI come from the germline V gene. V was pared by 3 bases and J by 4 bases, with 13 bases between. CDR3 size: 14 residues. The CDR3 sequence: CASSYRRGRYEQYF. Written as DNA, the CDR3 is TGTGCCAGCAGTTATCGCAGGGGTCGGTACGAGCAGTACTTC.

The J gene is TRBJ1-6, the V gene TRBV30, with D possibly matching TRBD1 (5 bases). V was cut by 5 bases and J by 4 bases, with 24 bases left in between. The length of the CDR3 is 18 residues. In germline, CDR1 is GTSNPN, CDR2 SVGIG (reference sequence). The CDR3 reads CAWHTGICLEEYNSPLHF. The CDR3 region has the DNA TGTGCCTGGCATACAGGCATATGCCTAGAAGAATATAATTCACCCCTCCACTTT.

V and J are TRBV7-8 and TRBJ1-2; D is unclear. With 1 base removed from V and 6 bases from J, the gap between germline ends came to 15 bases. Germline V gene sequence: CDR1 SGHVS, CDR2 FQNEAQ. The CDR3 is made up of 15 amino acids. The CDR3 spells CASSLGSGPDHGYTF. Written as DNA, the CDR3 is TGTGCCAGCAGCTTAGGCAGCGGGCCCGATCATGGCTACACCTTC.

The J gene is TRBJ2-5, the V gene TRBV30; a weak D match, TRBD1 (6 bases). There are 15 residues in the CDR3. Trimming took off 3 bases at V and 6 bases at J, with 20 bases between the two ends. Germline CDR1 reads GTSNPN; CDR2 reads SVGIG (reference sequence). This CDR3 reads CAWSSGTYNFKTQYF. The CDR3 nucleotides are TGTGCCTGGAGCTCCGGGACATATAATTTTAAGACCCAGTACTTC.

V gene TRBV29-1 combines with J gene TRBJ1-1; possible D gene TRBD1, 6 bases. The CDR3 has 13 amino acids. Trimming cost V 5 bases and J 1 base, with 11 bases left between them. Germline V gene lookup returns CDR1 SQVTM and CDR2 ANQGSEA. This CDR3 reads CSVNRDENTEAFF. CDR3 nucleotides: TGCAGCGTTAACAGGGACGAGAACACTGAAGCTTTCTTT.

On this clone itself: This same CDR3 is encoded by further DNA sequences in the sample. The CDR3 spells CASSEYGGGGYTF. DNA for the CDR3: TGTGCCAGCAGTGAATACGGGGGAGGTGGCTACACCTTC. The rearrangement links TRBV25-1 to TRBJ1-2, with D maybe TRBD1 (5 bases). CDR3 size: 13 residues. V lost 0 bases, J lost 7 bases, and 9 bases lay in between. CDR1 MGHDK and CDR2 SYGVNS come from the germline V gene.

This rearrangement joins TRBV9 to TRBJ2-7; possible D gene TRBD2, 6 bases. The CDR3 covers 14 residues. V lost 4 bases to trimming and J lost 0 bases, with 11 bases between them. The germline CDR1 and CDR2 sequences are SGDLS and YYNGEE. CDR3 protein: CASSPRGSSYEQYF. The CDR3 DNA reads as TGTGCCAGCAGCCCCCGGGGGAGCTCCTACGAGCAGTACTTC. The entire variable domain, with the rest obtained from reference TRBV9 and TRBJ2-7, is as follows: DSGVTQTPKHLITATGQRVTLRCSPRSGDLSVYWYQQSLDQGLQFLIQYYNGEERAKGNILERFSAQQFPDLHSELNLSSLELGDSALYFCASSPRGSSYEQYFGPGTRLTVT.

The CDR3 sequence: CASSQEGQNYNEQFF. CDR3 in DNA: TGCGCCAGCAGCCAAGAGGGACAGAACTACAATGAGCAGTTCTTC. This chain uses TRBV4-3 with TRBJ2-1; 7 bases agree with TRBD1. CDR1 LGHNA and CDR2 YSLEER come from the germline V gene. The ends lost 0 bases at V and 3 bases at J; junction bases unmatched: 2. The CDR3 spans 15 residues.

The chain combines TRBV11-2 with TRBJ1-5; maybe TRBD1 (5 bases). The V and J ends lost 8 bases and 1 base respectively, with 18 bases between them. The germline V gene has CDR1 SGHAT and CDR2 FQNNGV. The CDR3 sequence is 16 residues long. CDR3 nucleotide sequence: TGTGCCAGCGGTAAAAGGACATCATGGAGCAATCAGCCCCAGCATTTT. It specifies CASGKRTSWSNQPQHF.

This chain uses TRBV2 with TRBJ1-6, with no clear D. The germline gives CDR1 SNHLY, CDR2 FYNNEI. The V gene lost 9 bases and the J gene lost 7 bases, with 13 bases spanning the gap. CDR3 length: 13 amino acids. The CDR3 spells CASDYEGNSPLHF. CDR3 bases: TGTGCCAGTGACTATGAAGGGAATTCACCCCTCCACTTT.

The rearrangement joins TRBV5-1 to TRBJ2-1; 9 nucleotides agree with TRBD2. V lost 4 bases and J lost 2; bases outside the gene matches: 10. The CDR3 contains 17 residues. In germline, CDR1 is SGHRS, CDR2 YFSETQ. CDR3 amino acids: CASSRNDGGRAYNEQFF. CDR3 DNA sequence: TGCGCCAGCAGCCGGAACGATGGCGGGAGGGCCTACAATGAGCAGTTCTTC.

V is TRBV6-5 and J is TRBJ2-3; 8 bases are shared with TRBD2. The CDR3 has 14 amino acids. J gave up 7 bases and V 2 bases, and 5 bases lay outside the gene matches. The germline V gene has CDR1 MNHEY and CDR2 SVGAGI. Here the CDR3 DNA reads TGTGCCAGCAGTTACACAGCGGGGGCCAATACGCAGTATTTT. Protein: CASSYTAGANTQYF.

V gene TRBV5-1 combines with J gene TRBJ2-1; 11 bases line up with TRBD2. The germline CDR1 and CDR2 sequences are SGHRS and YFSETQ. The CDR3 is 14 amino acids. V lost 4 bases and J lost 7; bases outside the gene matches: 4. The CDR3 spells CASSPGTSGNEQFF. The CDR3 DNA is TGCGCCAGCAGCCCCGGGACTAGCGGTAATGAGCAGTTCTTC.

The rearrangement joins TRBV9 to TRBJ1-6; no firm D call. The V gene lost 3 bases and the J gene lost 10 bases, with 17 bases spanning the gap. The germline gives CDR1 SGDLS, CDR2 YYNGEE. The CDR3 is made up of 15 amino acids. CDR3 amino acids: CASSASEGAGSPLHF. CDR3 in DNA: TGTGCCAGCAGCGCCTCGGAGGGCGCCGGCTCACCCCTCCACTTT.

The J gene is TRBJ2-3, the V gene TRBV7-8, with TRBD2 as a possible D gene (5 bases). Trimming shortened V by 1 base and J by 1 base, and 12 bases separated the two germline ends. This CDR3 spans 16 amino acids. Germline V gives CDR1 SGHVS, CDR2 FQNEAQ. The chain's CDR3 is CASSLGPRRGTDTQYF. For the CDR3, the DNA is TGTGCCAGCAGCTTAGGACCCCGGCGGGGCACAGATACGCAGTATTTT.

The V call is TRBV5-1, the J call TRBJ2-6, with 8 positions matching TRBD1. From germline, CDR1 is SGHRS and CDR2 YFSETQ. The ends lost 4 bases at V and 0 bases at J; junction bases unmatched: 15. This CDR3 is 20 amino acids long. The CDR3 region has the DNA TGCGCCAGCAGCCGCTCTCGCGGACAGGGTGCTTTCTCTGGGGCCAACGTCCTGACTTTC. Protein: CASSRSRGQGAFSGANVLTF.

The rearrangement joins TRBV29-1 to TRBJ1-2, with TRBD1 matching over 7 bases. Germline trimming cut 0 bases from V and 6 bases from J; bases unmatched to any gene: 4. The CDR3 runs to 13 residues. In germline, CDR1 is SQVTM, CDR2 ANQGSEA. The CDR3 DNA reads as TGCAGCGTTGAAGATATTCAGGGGGATGGCTACACCTTC. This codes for CSVEDIQGDGYTF.

The CDR3 region has the DNA TGTGCCAGCAGCTCGATCCGGGGGAATAACTATGGCTACACCTTC. It translates to CASSSIRGNNYGYTF. The chain links TRBV11-2 to TRBJ1-2; a possible D gene is TRBD1 (5 bases). CDR1 and CDR2 from the germline V gene are SGHAT and FQNNGV. Trimming cost V 4 bases and J 1 base, with 13 bases left between them. The length of the CDR3 is 15 residues.